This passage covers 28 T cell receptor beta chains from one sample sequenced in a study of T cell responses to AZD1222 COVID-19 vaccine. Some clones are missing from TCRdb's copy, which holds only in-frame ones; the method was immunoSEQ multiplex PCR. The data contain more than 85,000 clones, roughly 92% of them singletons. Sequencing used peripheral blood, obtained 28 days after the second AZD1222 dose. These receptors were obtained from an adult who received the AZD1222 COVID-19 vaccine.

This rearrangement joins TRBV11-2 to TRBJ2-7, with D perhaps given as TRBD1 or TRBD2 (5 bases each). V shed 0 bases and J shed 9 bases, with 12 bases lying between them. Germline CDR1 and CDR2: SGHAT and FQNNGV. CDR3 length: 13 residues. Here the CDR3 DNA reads TGTGCCAGCAGCTTAGATCTGAGGGGCTTGCAGTACTTC. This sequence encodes CASSLDLRGLQYF.

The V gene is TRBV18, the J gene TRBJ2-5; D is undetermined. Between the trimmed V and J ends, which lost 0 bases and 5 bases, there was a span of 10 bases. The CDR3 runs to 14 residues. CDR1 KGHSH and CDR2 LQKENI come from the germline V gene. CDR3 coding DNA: TGTGCCAGCTCACCACCGGGGATCGGGGAGACCCAGTACTTC. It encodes CASSPPGIGETQYF.

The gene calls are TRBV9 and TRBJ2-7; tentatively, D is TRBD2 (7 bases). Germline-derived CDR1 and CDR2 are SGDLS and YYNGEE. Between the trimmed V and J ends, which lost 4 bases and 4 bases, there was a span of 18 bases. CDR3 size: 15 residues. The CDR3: CASSSKGGDFYEQYF. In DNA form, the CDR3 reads TGTGCCAGCAGCTCGAAGGGGGGGGATTTTTACGAGCAGTACTTC.

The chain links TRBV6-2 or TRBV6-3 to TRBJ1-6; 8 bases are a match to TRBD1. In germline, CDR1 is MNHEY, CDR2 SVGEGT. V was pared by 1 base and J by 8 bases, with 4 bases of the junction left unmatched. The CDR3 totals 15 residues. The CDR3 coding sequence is TGTGCCAGCAGTTACTGGACAGGGAGGGATTCACCCCTCCACTTT. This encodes CASSYWTGRDSPLHF.

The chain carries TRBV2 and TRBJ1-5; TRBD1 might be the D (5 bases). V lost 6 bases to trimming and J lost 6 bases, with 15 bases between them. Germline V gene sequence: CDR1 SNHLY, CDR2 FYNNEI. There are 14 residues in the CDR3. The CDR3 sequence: CASRAGLVGQPQHF. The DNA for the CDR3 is TGTGCCAGCAGGGCGGGACTGGTGGGTCAGCCCCAGCATTTT.

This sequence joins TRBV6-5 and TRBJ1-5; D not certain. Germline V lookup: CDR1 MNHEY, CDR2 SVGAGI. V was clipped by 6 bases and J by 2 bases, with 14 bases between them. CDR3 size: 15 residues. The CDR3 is CASRPGGSRNQPQHF. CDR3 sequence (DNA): TGTGCCAGCAGACCCGGTGGCAGCCGCAATCAGCCCCAGCATTTT.

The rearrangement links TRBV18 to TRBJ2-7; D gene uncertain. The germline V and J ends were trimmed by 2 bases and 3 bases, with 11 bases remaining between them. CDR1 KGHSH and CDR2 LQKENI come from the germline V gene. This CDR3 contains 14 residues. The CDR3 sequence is CASSPEVAGYEQYF. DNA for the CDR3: TGTGCCAGCTCACCAGAAGTGGCAGGCTACGAGCAGTACTTC.

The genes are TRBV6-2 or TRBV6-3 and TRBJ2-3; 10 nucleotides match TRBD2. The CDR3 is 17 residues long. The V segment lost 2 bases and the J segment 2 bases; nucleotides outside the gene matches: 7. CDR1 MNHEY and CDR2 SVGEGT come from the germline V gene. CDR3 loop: CASSYGLAGGDTDTQYF. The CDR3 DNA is TGTGCCAGCAGTTACGGTTTAGCGGGGGGAGACACAGATACGCAGTATTTT.

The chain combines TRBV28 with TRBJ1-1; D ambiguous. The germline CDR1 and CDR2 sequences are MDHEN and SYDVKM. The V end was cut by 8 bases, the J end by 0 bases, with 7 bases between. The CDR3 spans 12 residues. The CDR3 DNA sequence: TGTGCCAGCGGCACAATGAACACTGAAGCTTTCTTT. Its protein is CASGTMNTEAFF.

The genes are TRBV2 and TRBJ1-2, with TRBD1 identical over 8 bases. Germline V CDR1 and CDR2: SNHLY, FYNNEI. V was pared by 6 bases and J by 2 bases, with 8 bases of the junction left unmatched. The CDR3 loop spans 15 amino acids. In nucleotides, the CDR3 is TGTGCCAGCAGCGTTTCAGGGGGCCCGAACTATGGCTACACCTTC. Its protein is CASSVSGGPNYGYTF.

The CDR3 DNA reads TGTGCCAGCACCCCAGACCAGGGAGATACTGAAGCTTTCTTT. Its protein is CASTPDQGDTEAFF. The chain couples TRBV6-1 to TRBJ1-1; TRBD1 is a possible D gene (5 bases). The CDR3 has 14 amino acids. Germline V gives CDR1 MNHNS, CDR2 SASEGT. V lost 7 bases and J lost 5, with 17 bases in between.

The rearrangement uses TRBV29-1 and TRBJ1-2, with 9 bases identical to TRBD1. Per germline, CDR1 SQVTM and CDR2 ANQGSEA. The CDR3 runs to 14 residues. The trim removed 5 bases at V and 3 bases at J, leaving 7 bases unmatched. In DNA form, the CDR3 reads TGCAGCGTTAATTACAGGGGGCGCGACTATGGCTACACCTTC. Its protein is CSVNYRGRDYGYTF.

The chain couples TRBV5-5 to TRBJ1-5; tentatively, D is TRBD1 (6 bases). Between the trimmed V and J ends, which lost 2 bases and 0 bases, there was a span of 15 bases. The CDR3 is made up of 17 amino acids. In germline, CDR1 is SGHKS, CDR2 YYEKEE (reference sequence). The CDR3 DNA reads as TGTGCCAGCAGCTTTTTACAGGGAGATCCTAGCAATCAGCCCCAGCATTTT. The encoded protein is CASSFLQGDPSNQPQHF.

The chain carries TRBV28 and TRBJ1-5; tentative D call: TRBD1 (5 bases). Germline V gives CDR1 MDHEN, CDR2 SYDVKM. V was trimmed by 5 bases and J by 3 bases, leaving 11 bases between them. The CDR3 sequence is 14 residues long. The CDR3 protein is CASSMGGSNQPQHF. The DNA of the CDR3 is TGTGCCAGCAGTATGGGGGGTTCCAATCAGCCCCAGCATTTT.

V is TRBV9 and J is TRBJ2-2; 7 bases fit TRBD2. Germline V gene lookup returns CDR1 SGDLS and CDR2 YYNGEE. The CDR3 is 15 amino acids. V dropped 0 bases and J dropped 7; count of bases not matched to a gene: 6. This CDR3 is CASSVEAGRVGELFF. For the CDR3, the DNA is TGTGCCAGCAGCGTAGAAGCAGGGAGGGTCGGGGAGCTGTTTTTT.

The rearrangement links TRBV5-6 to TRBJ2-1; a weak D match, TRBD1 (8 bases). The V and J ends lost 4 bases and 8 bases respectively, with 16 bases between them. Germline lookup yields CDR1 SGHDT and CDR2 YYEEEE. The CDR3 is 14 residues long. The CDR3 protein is CASSQTGAGDEQFF. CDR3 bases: TGTGCCAGCAGCCAGACAGGGGCGGGGGATGAGCAGTTCTTC.

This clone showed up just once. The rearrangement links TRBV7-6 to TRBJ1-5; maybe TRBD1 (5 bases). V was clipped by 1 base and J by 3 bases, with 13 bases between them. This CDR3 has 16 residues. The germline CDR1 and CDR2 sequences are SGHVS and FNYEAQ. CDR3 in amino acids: CASSLGAQGNNQPQHF. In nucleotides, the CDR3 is TGTGCCAGCAGCTTAGGGGCTCAGGGAAACAATCAGCCCCAGCATTTT.

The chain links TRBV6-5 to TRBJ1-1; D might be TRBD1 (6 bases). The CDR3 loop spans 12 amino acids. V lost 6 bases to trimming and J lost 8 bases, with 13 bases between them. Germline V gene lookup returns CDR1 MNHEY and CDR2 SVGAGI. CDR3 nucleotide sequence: TGTGCCAGCAGACAGGGACGGGGGGAAGCTTTCTTT. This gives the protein CASRQGRGEAFF.

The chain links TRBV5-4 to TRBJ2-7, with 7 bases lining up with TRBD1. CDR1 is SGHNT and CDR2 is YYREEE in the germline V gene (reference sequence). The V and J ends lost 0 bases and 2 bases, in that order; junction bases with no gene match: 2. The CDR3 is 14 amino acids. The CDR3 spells CASSLGDRAYEQYF. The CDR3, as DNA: TGTGCCAGCAGCTTGGGGGACAGAGCCTACGAGCAGTACTTC.

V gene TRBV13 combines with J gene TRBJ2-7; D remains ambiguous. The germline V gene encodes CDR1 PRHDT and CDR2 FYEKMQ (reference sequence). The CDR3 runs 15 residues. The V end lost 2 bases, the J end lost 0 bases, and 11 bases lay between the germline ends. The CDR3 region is CASSLSPTTSYEQYF. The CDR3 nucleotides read TGTGCCAGCAGCTTATCCCCAACCACCTCCTACGAGCAGTACTTC.

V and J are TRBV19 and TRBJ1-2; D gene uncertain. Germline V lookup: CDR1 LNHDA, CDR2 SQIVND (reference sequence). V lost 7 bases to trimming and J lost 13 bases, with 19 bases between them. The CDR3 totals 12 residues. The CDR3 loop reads CASNLVDTAFTF. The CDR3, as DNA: TGTGCCAGTAACCTTGTCGACACGGCTTTCACCTTC. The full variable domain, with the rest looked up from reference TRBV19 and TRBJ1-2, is DGGITQSPKYLFRKEGQNVTLSCEQNLNHDAMYWYRQDPGQGLRLIYYSQIVNDFQKGDIAEGYSVSREKKESFPLTVTSAQKNPTAFYLCASNLVDTAFTFGSGTRLTVV.

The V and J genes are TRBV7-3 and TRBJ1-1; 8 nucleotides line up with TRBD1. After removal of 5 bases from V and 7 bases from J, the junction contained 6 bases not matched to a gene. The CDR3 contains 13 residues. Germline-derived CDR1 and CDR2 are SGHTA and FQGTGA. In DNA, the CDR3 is TGTGCCAGCAGCACCAGACAGGGGAGTGAAGCTTTCTTT. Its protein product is CASSTRQGSEAFF.

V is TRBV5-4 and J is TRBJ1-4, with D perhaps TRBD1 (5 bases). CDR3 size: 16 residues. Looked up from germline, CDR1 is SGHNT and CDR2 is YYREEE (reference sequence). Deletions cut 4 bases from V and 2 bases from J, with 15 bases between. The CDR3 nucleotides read TGTGCCAGCAGCATCAAAGGCCGGGGGACTAATGAAAAACTGTTTTTT. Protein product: CASSIKGRGTNEKLFF.

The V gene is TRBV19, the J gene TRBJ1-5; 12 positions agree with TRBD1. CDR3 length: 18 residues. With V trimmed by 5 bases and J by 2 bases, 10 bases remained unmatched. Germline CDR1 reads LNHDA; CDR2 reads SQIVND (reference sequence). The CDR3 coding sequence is TGTGCCAGTAGTTCGTCCGGGACAGGGGGCGCACGCAATCAGCCCCAGCATTTT. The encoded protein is CASSSSGTGGARNQPQHF.

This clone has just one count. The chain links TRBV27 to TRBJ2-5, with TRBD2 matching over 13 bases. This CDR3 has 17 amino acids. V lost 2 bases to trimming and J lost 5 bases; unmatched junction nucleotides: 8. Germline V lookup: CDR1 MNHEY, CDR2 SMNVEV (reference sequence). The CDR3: CASSLDTSGGAWETQYF. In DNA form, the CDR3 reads TGTGCCAGCAGTTTAGACACTAGCGGGGGGGCATGGGAGACCCAGTACTTC.

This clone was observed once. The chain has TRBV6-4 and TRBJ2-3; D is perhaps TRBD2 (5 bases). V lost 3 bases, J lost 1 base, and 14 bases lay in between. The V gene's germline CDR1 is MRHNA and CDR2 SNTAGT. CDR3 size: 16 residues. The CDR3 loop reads CASSESLAGGTDTQYF. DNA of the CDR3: TGTGCCAGCAGTGAGTCATTGGCGGGTGGCACAGATACGCAGTATTTT.

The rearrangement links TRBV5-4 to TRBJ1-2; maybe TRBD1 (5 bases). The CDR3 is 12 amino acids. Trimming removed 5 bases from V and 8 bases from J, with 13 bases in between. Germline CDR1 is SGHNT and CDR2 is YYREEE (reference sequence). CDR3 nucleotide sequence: TGTGCCAGCAGGAGGGACCAAACGGGCTACACCTTC. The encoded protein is CASRRDQTGYTF.

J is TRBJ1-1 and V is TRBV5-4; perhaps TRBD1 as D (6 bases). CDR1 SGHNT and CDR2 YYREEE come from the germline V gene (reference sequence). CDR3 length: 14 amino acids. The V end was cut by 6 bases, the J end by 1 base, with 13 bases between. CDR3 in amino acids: CASTPSGANTEAFF. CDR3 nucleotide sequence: TGTGCCAGCACCCCCTCGGGGGCGAACACTGAAGCTTTCTTT.